The sequence of this TCR beta chain was determined in a study of OX40 agonist ivuxolimab in advanced cancers. Study details: Partial responses occurred in three patients (one hepatocellular carcinoma, two cutaneous melanoma). Broader study findings: Relative to CD4+ cells, CD8+ T cells on average had more expanded clones. In a subset of nonresponders, normalized T-cell clonal expansion was also low.

About this clone: The antigen remains unidentified.

Germline CDR1 and CDR2: MNHEY and SMNVEV (reference sequence). Trimming pared 7 bases from V and 10 bases from J, leaving 26 bases between. The CDR3 loop spans 16 amino acids. The method was immunoSEQ multiplex PCR; TCRdb's version includes in-frame clones alone and lacks a portion of them. The table records about 66,000 clones, under 85% of them present only once. The receptor's source is an adult with an advanced solid tumor such as melanoma, head and neck, liver or kidney cancer. The chain has TRBV27 and TRBJ2-1; TRBD1 or TRBD2 may be the D gene (6 bases each). The sample was CD4+ or CD8+ T cells sorted from blood, taken in a trial of the OX40 agonist ivuxolimab. CDR3 region: CASKTTRGPNIREQFF. CDR3 in DNA: TGTGCCAGCAAAACCACCCGGGGGCCCAATATTAGAGAGCAGTTCTTC.